This is a list of T cell receptor beta chains from one sample in a study of response to subunit inactivated influenza vaccine. TCRdb passed the RT-PCR reads through MiXCR, listing each CDR3 protein once. The data contain 650,000 or so distinct CDR3 sequences, roughly 15% of them singletons. Material: PBMCs from blood, obtained 14 to 15 days before vaccination. These receptors were taken from a man aged 50-59 years who received an inactivated influenza vaccine. Each CDR3 is given with its conserved first and last residue. The D gene is left open where the match is weak. Clone size is not always given. Where it is, it says once, few, many or a class for expanded clones.

j_gene,d_gene,abundance,v_gene,CDR3nt,CDR3aa
TRBJ2-1,TRBD2,few,TRBV9,TGTGCCAGCAGCGTAGTTGCGGGGGGACACAATGAGCAGTTCTTC,CASSVVAGGHNEQFF
TRBJ2-5,TRBD2,.,TRBV6-2/TRBV6-3,TGTGCCAGCAGTTACGGGCCGGGGGGAGAGACCCAGTACTTC,CASSYGPGGETQYF
TRBJ2-1,.,many,TRBV5-1,TGCGCCAGCAGCTTGGGCCAGTTGTACAATGAGCAGTTCTTC,CASSLGQLYNEQFF
TRBJ2-3,TRBD2,.,TRBV20-1,TGCAGTGCTAAGGAACTAGCGGGCACAGATACGCAGTATTTT,CSAKELAGTDTQYF
TRBJ2-7,.,few,TRBV21-1,TGTGCCAGCAGCAAATCCTGCGGGGGGGCCCGGTCCTACGAGCAGTACTTC,CASSKSCGGARSYEQYF
TRBJ1-5,.,many,TRBV7-6,TGTGCCAGCAGATTTATTCTCTTACGACGCAATCAGCCCCAGCATTTT,CASRFILLRRNQPQHF
TRBJ1-1,.,.,TRBV7-9,TGTGCCAGCAGCTTGGACAGTGACGAAGCTTTCTTT,CASSLDSDEAFF
TRBJ2-4,.,few,TRBV9,TGTGCCAGCAGCGGGGGACACGGAGGATACAAAAACATTCAGTACTTC,CASSGGHGGYKNIQYF
TRBJ2-3,TRBD2,few,TRBV5-5,TGTGCCAGCAGCTTGGACGGACTAGTGGATACGCAGTATTTT,CASSLDGLVDTQYF
TRBJ2-5,.,.,TRBV7-2,TGTGCCAGCAGCCAATTTGGGCAACAAGAGACCCAGTACTTC,CASSQFGQQETQYF
TRBJ2-1,.,.,TRBV5-1,TGCGCCAGCAGCTTGGTTGGGGGTATCTCTGGGGATGAGCAGTTCTTC,CASSLVGGISGDEQFF
TRBJ1-5,.,.,TRBV5-6,TGTGCCAGCAGTCTCGGCGGCCGCAATCAGCCCCAGCATTTT,CASSLGGRNQPQHF
TRBJ2-5,.,.,TRBV30,TGTGCCTGGAATACCTACTTGGGAGAGACCCAGTACTTC,CAWNTYLGETQYF
TRBJ1-3,.,many,TRBV5-1,TGCGCCAGCAGCTTGGGAGTGACGAACATGGAAACATCATATTTT,CASSLGVTNMETSYF
TRBJ2-7,TRBD1,few,TRBV4-2,TGTGCCAGCAGCCAAGACCTCGGGACAGGGGGCCTCGAGCAGTACTTC,CASSQDLGTGGLEQYF
TRBJ2-7,.,many,TRBV12-3/TRBV12-4,TGTGCCAGCAGTCCGGGACACTCCTACGAGCAGTACTTC,CASSPGHSYEQYF
TRBJ1-3,.,few,TRBV4-1,TGCGCCAGCAGCCAAAGTACAGGGTCTGGAAACACCATATATTTT,CASSQSTGSGNTIYF
TRBJ1-4,.,few,TRBV7-2,TGTGCCAGCAGCCGCGTGCCCCAGAATGAAAAACTGTTTTTT,CASSRVPQNEKLFF
TRBJ2-5,TRBD1,many,TRBV20-1,TGCAGTGCTAGAGATCAGAGGACAGGACAAGAGACCCAGTACTTC,CSARDQRTGQETQYF
TRBJ2-1,.,.,TRBV7-8,TGTGCCAGCAGCTTACCTACCGGGACCCTCCAAGAGACCCAGTTCTTC,CASSLPTGTLQETQFF